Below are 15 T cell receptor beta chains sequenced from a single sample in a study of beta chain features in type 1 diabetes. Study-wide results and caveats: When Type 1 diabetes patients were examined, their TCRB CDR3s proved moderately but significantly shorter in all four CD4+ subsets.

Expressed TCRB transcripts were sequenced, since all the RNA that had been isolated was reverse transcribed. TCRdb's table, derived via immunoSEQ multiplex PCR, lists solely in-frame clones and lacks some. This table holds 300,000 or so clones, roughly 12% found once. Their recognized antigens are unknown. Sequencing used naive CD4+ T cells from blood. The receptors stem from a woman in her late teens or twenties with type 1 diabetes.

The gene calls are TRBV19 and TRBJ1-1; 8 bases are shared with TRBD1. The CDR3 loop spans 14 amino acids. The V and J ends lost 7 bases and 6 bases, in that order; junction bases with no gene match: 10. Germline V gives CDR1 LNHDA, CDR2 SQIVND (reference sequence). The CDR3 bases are TGTGCCAGTAAAGAAGGACAGGGTCGGGCTGAAGCTTTCTTT. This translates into CASKEGQGRAEAFF.

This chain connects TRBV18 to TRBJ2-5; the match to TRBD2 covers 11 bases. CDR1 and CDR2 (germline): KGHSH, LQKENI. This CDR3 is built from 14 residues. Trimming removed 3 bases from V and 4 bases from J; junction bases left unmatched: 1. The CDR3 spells CASSPGLAVETQYF. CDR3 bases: TGTGCCAGCTCACCGGGACTAGCGGTAGAGACCCAGTACTTC.

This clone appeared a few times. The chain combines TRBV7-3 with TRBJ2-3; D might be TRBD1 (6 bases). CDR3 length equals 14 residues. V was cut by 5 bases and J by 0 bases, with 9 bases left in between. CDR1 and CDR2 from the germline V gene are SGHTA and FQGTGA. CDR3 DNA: TGTGCCAGCAGCCTACAGGGAAGCACAGATACGCAGTATTTT. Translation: CASSLQGSTDTQYF.

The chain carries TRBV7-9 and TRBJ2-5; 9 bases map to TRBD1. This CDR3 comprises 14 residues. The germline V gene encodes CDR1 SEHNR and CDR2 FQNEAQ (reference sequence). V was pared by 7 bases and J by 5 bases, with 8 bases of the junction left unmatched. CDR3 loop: CASNEDRGWETQYF. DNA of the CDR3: TGTGCCAGCAACGAAGACAGGGGGTGGGAGACCCAGTACTTC.

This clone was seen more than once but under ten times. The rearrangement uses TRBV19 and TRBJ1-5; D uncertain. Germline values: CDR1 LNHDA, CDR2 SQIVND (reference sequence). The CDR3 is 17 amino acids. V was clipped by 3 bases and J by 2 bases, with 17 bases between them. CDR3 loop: CASSMEDLGIRNQPQHF. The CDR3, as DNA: TGTGCCAGTAGTATGGAGGACCTAGGGATCCGCAATCAGCCCCAGCATTTT. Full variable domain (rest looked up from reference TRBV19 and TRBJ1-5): DGGITQSPKYLFRKEGQNVTLSCEQNLNHDAMYWYRQDPGQGLRLIYYSQIVNDFQKGDIAEGYSVSREKKESFPLTVTSAQKNPTAFYLCASSMEDLGIRNQPQHFGDGTRLSIL.

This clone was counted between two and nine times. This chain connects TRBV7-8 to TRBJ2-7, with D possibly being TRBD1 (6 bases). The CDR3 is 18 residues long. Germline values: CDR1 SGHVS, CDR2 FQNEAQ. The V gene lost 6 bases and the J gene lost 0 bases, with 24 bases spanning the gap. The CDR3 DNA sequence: TGTGCCAGCAGTGAACCTCGGGGTGGACAGCGCATCTCCTACGAGCAGTACTTC. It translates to CASSEPRGGQRISYEQYF.

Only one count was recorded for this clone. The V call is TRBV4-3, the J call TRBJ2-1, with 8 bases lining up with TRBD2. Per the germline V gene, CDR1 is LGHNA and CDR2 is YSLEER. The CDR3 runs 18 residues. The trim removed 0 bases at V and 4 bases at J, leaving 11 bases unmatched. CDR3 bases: TGCGCCAGCAGCCAAGATTTTCATGGCGGGAGGCCATACAATGAGCAGTTCTTC. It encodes CASSQDFHGGRPYNEQFF.

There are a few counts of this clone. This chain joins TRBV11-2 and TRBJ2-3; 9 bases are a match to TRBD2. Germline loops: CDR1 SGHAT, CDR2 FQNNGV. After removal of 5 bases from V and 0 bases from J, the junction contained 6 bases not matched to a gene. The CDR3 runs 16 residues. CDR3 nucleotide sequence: TGTGCCAGCAGCCCCGGGACTAGCCTTAGCACAGATACGCAGTATTTT. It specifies CASSPGTSLSTDTQYF.

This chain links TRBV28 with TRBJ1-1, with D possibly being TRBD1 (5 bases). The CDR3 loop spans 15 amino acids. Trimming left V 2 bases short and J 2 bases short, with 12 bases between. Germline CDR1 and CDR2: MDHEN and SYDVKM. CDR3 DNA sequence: TGTGCCAGCAGTTTAGTAGACAGCGTTAACACTGAAGCTTTCTTT. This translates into CASSLVDSVNTEAFF.

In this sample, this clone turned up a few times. CDR3 DNA: TGTGCCAGTAGTTCGCCCAGGGGGAGCAATCAGCCCCAGCATTTT. Translated, it gives CASSSPRGSNQPQHF. The chain joins TRBV19 to TRBJ1-5, with 7 bases identical to TRBD1. The CDR3 is made up of 15 amino acids. CDR1 and CDR2 (germline): LNHDA, SQIVND (reference sequence). V lost 5 bases to trimming and J lost 1 base; unmatched junction nucleotides: 5.

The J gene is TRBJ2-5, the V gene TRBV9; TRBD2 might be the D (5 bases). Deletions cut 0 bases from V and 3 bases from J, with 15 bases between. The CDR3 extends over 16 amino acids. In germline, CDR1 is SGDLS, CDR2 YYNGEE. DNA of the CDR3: TGTGCCAGCAGCGTAGGGGAAGCTTTGAGGGAAGAGACCCAGTACTTC. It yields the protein CASSVGEALREETQYF.

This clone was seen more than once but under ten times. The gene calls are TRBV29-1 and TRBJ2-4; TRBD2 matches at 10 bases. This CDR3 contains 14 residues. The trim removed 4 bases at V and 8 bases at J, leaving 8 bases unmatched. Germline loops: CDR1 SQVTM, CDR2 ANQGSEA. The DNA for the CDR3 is TGCAGCGTTGGCCAGCGGGAGGGCCGGGACATTCAGTACTTC. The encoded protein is CSVGQREGRDIQYF.

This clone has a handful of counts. CDR3 sequence (DNA): TGTGCCAGCAGCTTGGAACTGTCCTCCTACGAGCAGTACTTC. Translating gives CASSLELSSYEQYF. The chain joins TRBV5-4 to TRBJ2-7; D call uncertain. The CDR3 covers 14 residues. The V end lost 0 bases, the J end lost 0 bases, and 7 bases lay between the germline ends. Germline V gene sequence: CDR1 SGHNT, CDR2 YYREEE (reference sequence).

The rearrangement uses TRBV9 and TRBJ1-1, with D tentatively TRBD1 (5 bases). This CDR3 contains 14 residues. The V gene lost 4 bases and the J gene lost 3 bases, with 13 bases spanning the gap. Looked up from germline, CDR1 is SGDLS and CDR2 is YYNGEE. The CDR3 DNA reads TGTGCCAGCAGCTCCCCCGGGGGGGACACTGAAGCTTTCTTT. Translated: CASSSPGGDTEAFF.

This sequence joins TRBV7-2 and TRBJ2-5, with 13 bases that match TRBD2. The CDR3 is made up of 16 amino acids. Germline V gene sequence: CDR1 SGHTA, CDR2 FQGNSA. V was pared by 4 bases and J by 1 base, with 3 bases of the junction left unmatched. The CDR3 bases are TGTGCCAGCAGCTCCGGGACTAGCGGGATCCAAGAGACCCAGTACTTC. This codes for CASSSGTSGIQETQYF.